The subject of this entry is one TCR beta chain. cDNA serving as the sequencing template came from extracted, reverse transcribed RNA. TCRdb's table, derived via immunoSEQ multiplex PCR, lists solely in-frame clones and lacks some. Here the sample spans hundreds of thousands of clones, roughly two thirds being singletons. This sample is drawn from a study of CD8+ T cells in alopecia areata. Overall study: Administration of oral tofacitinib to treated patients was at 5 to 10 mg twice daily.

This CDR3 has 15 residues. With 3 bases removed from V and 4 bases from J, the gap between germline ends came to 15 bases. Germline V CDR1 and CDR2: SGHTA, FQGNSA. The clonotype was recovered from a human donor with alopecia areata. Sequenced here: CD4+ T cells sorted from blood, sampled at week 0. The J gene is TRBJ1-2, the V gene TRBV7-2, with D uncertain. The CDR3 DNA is TGTGCCAGCAGCTTCCCGGAAAGGGCCGTCTATGGCTACACCTTC. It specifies CASSFPERAVYGYTF.